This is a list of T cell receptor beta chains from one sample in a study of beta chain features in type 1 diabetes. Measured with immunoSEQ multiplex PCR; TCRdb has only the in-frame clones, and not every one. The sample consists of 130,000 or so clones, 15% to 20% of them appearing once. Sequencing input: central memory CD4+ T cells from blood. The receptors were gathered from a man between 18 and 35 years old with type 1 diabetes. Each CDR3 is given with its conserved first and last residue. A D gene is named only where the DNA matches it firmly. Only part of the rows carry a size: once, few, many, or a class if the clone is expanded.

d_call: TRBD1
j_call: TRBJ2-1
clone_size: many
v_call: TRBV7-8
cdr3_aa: CASSYYNRDRSYNEQFF
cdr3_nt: TGTGCCAGCAGCTATTATAACCGGGACAGGAGTTACAATGAGCAGTTCTTC

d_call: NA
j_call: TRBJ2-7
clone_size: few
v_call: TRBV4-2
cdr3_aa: CASSPQVPSYEQYF
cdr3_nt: TGTGCCAGCAGCCCTCAGGTGCCGTCCTACGAGCAGTACTTC

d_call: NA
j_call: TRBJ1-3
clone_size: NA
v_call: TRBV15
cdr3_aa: CATSGGSRGNTIYF
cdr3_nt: TGTGCCACCAGCGGTGGGTCAAGAGGAAACACCATATATTTT

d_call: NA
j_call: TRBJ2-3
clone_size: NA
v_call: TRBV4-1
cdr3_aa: CASSPRGASTDTQYF
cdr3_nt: TGCGCCAGCAGCCCCCGTGGGGCCAGCACAGATACGCAGTATTTT

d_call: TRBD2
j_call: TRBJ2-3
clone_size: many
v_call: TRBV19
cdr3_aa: CATASREGATDTQYF
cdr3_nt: TGTGCCACCGCTTCTAGGGAGGGCGCCACAGATACGCAGTATTTT

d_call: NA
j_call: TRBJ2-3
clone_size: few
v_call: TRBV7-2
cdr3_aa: CASSLSGGWADTQYF
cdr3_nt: TGTGCCAGCAGCTTAAGCGGTGGATGGGCAGATACGCAGTATTTT

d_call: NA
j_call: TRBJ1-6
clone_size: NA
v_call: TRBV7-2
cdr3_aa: CASGQSSYNSPLHF
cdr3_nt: TGTGCCAGCGGTCAGAGCTCCTATAATTCACCCCTCCACTTT

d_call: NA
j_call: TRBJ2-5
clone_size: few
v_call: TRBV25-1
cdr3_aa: CASSEGAHRQETQYF
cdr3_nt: TGTGCCAGCAGTGAAGGGGCGCACCGGCAAGAGACCCAGTACTTC

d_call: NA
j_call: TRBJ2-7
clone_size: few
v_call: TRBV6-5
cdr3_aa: CASSNIQGEKYEQYF
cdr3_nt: TGTGCCAGCAGTAACATACAGGGAGAAAAGTACGAGCAGTACTTC

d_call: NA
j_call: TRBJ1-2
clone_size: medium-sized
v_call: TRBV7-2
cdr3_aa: CASSLGFNYGYTF
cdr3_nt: TGTGCCAGCAGCTTAGGATTTAACTATGGCTACACCTTC

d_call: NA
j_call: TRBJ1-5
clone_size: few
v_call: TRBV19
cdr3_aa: CASSIEVFQPQHF
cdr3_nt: TGTGCCAGTAGTATTGAGGTTTTTCAGCCCCAGCATTTT

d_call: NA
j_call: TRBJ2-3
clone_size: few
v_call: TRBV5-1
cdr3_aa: CASSSLTDTQYF
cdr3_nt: TGCGCCAGCAGCTCGCTGACAGATACGCAGTATTTT

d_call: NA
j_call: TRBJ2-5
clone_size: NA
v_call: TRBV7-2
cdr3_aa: CASSPDTRGGTQYF
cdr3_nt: TGTGCCAGCAGCCCAGACACTCGGGGTGGGACCCAGTACTTC

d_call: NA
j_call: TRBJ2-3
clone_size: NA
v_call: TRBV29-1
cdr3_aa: CSVESNTQYF
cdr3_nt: TGCAGCGTTGAGTCGAATACGCAGTATTTT

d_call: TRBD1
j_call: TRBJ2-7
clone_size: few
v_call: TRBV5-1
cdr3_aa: CASSLEGAYEQYF
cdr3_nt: TGCGCCAGCAGCTTGGAGGGGGCATACGAGCAGTACTTC